These 8 T cell receptor beta chains were all obtained from the same sample, sequenced in a study of T cell repertoires in cytomegalovirus infection. Their recognized antigens are unknown. TCRdb reanalysed the reads using MiXCR and keeps one entry per CDR3 protein. Among some 480,000 distinct CDR3 sequences listed, roughly a third were seen once. The material was cultured PBMCs, obtained from culture after CMV antigen stimulation. The receptors shown here come from a human donor in good health (CMV status not recorded). Some clones in this sample may be carry-over from other donors' samples.

This clonotype was recorded a few times. The CDR3 region is CASRPTSDVYEQYF. DNA of the CDR3: TGTGCCAGCAGACCCACTAGCGACGTCTACGAGCAGTACTTC. The rearrangement joins TRBV7-2 to TRBJ2-7; TRBD2 aligns across 7 bases. This CDR3 contains 14 residues. V was pared by 6 bases and J by 3 bases, with 8 bases of the junction left unmatched. In germline, CDR1 is SGHTA, CDR2 FQGNSA.

The chain recombines TRBV7-2 with TRBJ1-1; possible D gene TRBD1, 6 bases. Germline V CDR1 and CDR2: SGHTA, FQGNSA. Trimming took 4 bases from V and 10 from J, leaving 19 bases between them. The CDR3 consists of 14 residues. CDR3 sequence: CASSSQGGGRRAFF. CDR3 DNA: TGTGCCAGCAGCTCGCAAGGGGGAGGGCGGCGAGCTTTCTTT.

Many counts were recorded for this clonotype. The chain employs TRBV7-6 and TRBJ2-1; weak D call: TRBD2 (6 bases). Germline V gives CDR1 SGHVS, CDR2 FNYEAQ. The ends were cut back, 5 bases at V and 5 bases at J, with 19 bases in the middle. The CDR3 sequence is 16 residues long. CDR3 residues: CASSIREALGDNEQFF. CDR3 nucleotide sequence: TGTGCCAGCAGCATTAGGGAGGCCCTTGGGGACAATGAGCAGTTCTTC.

This clonotype was detected once. The genes are TRBV20-1 and TRBJ1-5; no reliable D call. In germline, CDR1 is DFQATT, CDR2 SNEGSKA (reference sequence). This CDR3 is built from 14 residues. Between the trimmed V and J ends, which lost 3 bases and 7 bases, there was a span of 16 bases. The DNA of the CDR3 is TGCAGTGCTAGTTCAGGTCGATATGGCCAGCCCCAGCATTTT. Translation: CSASSGRYGQPQHF.

The chain couples TRBV6-8 to TRBJ2-1, with 8 positions matching TRBD1. V was pared by 5 bases and J by 6 bases, with 0 bases of the junction left unmatched. Germline loops: CDR1 MNHGY, CDR2 SAAAGT. The length of the CDR3 is 12 residues. CDR3 sequence: CASSTGGNEQFF. In DNA form, the CDR3 reads TGTGCCAGCAGTACAGGGGGCAATGAGCAGTTCTTC.

In DNA, the CDR3 is TGTGCCAGCAACCCCTGGGGCCCCCAGTACTTC. Its protein is CASNPWGPQYF. V gene TRBV7-8 combines with J gene TRBJ2-5; possibly TRBD1 for D (5 bases). Trimming removed 7 bases from V and 9 bases from J, with 12 bases in between. Germline CDR1 reads SGHVS; CDR2 reads FQNEAQ. The CDR3 length is 11 residues.

The table lists this clonotype with many counts. The chain is built from TRBV7-2 and TRBJ2-3; 9 nucleotides line up with TRBD2. V lost 3 bases, J lost 2 bases, and 6 bases stayed unmatched. The CDR3 spans 16 residues. Germline CDR1 SGHTA, CDR2 FQGNSA. In DNA form, the CDR3 reads TGTGCCAGCAGCTTTCCCAGCGGGAGGCTCACAGATACGCAGTATTTT. This sequence encodes CASSFPSGRLTDTQYF.

The chain uses TRBV7-9 and TRBJ2-1; 16 bases map to TRBD2. This CDR3 spans 16 amino acids. J lost 8 bases, V lost 3 bases, and 4 bases had no gene match. CDR1 is SEHNR, CDR2 FQNEAQ, per germline (reference sequence). CDR3 sequence reads: CASSFGTSGRAYEQFF. CDR3 in DNA: TGTGCCAGCAGCTTCGGGACTAGCGGGAGGGCCTATGAGCAGTTCTTC.